The 8 T cell receptor beta chains below come from one sample, sequenced in a study of blood T cell repertoires in COVID-19. Profiling relied on immunoSEQ multiplex PCR, and the TCRdb table lists in-frame clones only, not all of them. The repertoire consists of 220,000 or so clones, with about 90% occurring once and the leading ten covering roughly 14%. The sequenced sample was PBMCs or T cells enriched from blood (not recorded which). The origin of the receptors is a woman aged 45-65 years with acute COVID-19.

V usage is TRBV7-3 and J usage is TRBJ2-2, with D perhaps TRBD2 (5 bases). Germline V gene sequence: CDR1 SGHTA, CDR2 FQGTGA. Trimming took 4 bases from V and 1 from J, leaving 13 bases between them. This CDR3 has 16 residues. The CDR3 region has the DNA TGTGCCAGCAGCTCAAACGGAGGTTTGAACACCGGGGAGCTGTTTTTT. It translates to CASSSNGGLNTGELFF.

The chain carries TRBV7-2 and TRBJ2-1, with TRBD2 identical over 7 bases. Germline V lookup: CDR1 SGHTA, CDR2 FQGNSA. This CDR3 is built from 15 residues. With 1 base clipped from V and 10 bases from J, the junction kept 10 bases outside the gene matches. DNA of the CDR3: TGTGCCAGCAGCTTAGGCATGGCGGGAGAGGGGGAGCAGTTCTTC. Translation gives CASSLGMAGEGEQFF.

The chain employs TRBV7-6 and TRBJ1-2, with TRBD1 matching 8 bases. Trimming at V came to 5 bases and at J to 3 bases, leaving 8 bases not matched to a gene. Germline values: CDR1 SGHVS, CDR2 FNYEAQ. This CDR3 region has 15 residues. The CDR3 here is CASSNEGQGDYGYTF. In DNA, the CDR3 is TGTGCCAGCAGCAATGAAGGACAGGGAGACTATGGCTACACCTTC.

The J gene is TRBJ1-4, the V gene TRBV2; TRBD1 matches at 8 bases. Trimming at V came to 8 bases and at J to 7 bases, leaving 12 bases not matched to a gene. Germline CDR1 is SNHLY and CDR2 is FYNNEI. The CDR3 covers 15 residues. CDR3 residues: CASGRLQGASEKLFF. CDR3 DNA: TGTGCCAGCGGCCGACTGCAGGGGGCAAGTGAAAAACTGTTTTTT.

This sequence joins TRBV7-9 and TRBJ2-1; D is perhaps TRBD1 (5 bases). Trimming stripped 10 bases from V and 0 bases from J, with 13 bases between. This CDR3 contains 14 residues. The germline CDR1 and CDR2 sequences are SEHNR and FQNEAQ (reference sequence). CDR3 in DNA: TGTGCCACCCCCTGGGGCACCTCCTACAATGAGCAGTTCTTC. It encodes CATPWGTSYNEQFF.

This chain joins TRBV5-5 and TRBJ2-1; TRBD2 is a possible D gene (6 bases). This CDR3 region has 16 residues. Trimming removed 2 bases at V and 6 bases at J, with 18 bases between. Germline V gene sequence: CDR1 SGHKS, CDR2 YYEKEE (reference sequence). The CDR3 DNA reads as TGTGCCAGCAGCTTCTTATCGGGAGAGGGGATCAATGAGCAGTTCTTC. Its translation: CASSFLSGEGINEQFF.

The gene calls are TRBV3-1 (or the pseudogene TRBV3-2) and TRBJ1-4; possibly TRBD1 for D (5 bases). The CDR3 consists of 15 residues. Looked up from germline, CDR1 is LGHDT and CDR2 is YNNKEL (reference sequence). The V end was cut by 5 bases, the J end by 2 bases, with 12 bases between. The CDR3 DNA is TGTGCCAGCAGCATCAGGGTTGCGACTAATGAAAAACTGTTTTTT. Protein product: CASSIRVATNEKLFF.

The rearrangement joins TRBV7-3 to TRBJ1-1; 11 positions agree with TRBD1. The CDR3 is made up of 16 amino acids. J lost 4 bases, V lost 4 bases, and 8 bases had no gene match. Germline V gene sequence: CDR1 SGHTA, CDR2 FQGTGA. The CDR3 DNA is TGTGCCAGCAGCTACGGGACAGGGGGAAAAGGCACTGAAGCTTTCTTT. Translated, it gives CASSYGTGGKGTEAFF.